Following are 10 T cell receptor beta chains from one sample sequenced in a study of blood T cell repertoires in COVID-19. This table comes from immunoSEQ multiplex PCR, and its TCRdb copy is limited to in-frame clones, with some not included. This table holds roughly 200,000 clones, 75% to 90% found once. The sequenced sample was PBMCs or T cells enriched from blood (not recorded which). These receptors all come from a woman between 40 and 50 years old with acute COVID-19.

This chain joins TRBV27 and TRBJ1-6; 9 nucleotides align to TRBD1. The trim removed 6 bases at V and 9 bases at J, leaving 12 bases unmatched. Germline loops: CDR1 MNHEY, CDR2 SMNVEV (reference sequence). This CDR3 has 16 residues. DNA for the CDR3: TGTGCCAGCAGGACGATTCAACAGGGGGCTAGTTCACCCCTCCACTTT. Its translation: CASRTIQQGASSPLHF.

This clone appeared a single time. V usage is TRBV2 and J usage is TRBJ1-1; tentative D call: TRBD1 (6 bases). Between the trimmed V and J ends, which lost 5 bases and 4 bases, there was a span of 11 bases. Per the germline V gene, CDR1 is SNHLY and CDR2 is FYNNEI. The CDR3 covers 13 residues. The CDR3 region is CASSLTGLTEAFF. CDR3 DNA: TGTGCCAGCAGTTTAACAGGGCTCACTGAAGCTTTCTTT.

V and J are TRBV30 and TRBJ2-3; 8 nucleotides align to TRBD2. V was clipped by 2 bases and J by 1 base; unmatched bases: 2. Looked up from germline, CDR1 is GTSNPN and CDR2 is SVGIG (reference sequence). The CDR3 runs 14 residues. The CDR3 region is CAWSREGGTDTQYF. CDR3 nucleotide sequence: TGTGCCTGGAGTCGGGAGGGGGGCACAGATACGCAGTATTTT. The whole variable domain, filled in from reference TRBV30 and TRBJ2-3, reads SQTIHQWPATLVQPVGSPLSLECTVEGTSNPNLYWYRQAAGRGLQLLFYSVGIGQISSEVPQNLSASRPQDRQFILSSKKLLLSDSGFYLCAWSREGGTDTQYFGPGTRLTVL.

This clone was found once. Here the CDR3 DNA reads TGCGCCAGCAGCTTGGCGGGGGGGGCCACAGATACGCAGTATTTT. Translation gives CASSLAGGATDTQYF. This chain connects TRBV5-1 to TRBJ2-3; 8 bases are a match to TRBD2. This CDR3 spans 15 amino acids. Germline V lookup: CDR1 SGHRS, CDR2 YFSETQ. J was trimmed by 2 bases and V by 0 bases; bases with no gene match: 2. The entire variable domain, with the rest obtained from reference TRBV5-1 and TRBJ2-3, is as follows: KAGVTQTPRYLIKTRGQQVTLSCSPISGHRSVSWYQQTPGQGLQFLFEYFSETQRNKGNFPGRFSGRQFSNSRSEMNVSTLELGDSALYLCASSLAGGATDTQYFGPGTRLTVL.

The V call is TRBV3-1 (or the pseudogene TRBV3-2), the J call TRBJ1-2; D unresolved. With 4 bases removed from V and 2 bases from J, the gap between germline ends came to 11 bases. The CDR3 loop spans 14 amino acids. Germline V lookup: CDR1 LGHDT, CDR2 YNNKEL (reference sequence). The DNA of the CDR3 is TGTGCCAGCAGCCCCGGACGGGGAAACTATGGCTACACCTTC. It is translated as CASSPGRGNYGYTF.

The CDR3 is CASSPLAGSYNEQFF. CDR3 DNA sequence: TGTGCCAGCAGCCCGCTAGCGGGGTCCTACAATGAGCAGTTCTTC. This chain links TRBV11-2 with TRBJ2-1, with 9 bases aligning to TRBD2. Germline V gene data show CDR1 as SGHAT and CDR2 as FQNNGV. J gave up 1 base and V 5 bases, and 3 bases lay outside the gene matches. The CDR3 consists of 15 residues. Using reference TRBV11-2 and TRBJ2-1 for the parts outside the CDR3, the full variable domain is EAGVAQSPRYKIIEKRQSVAFWCNPISGHATLYWYQQILGQGPKLLIQFQNNGVVDDSQLPKDRFSAERLKGVDSTLKIQPAKLEDSAVYLCASSPLAGSYNEQFFGPGTRLTVL.

The rearrangement joins TRBV4-3 to TRBJ1-2, with TRBD1 identical over 9 bases. This CDR3 is 16 amino acids long. CDR1 and CDR2 from the germline V gene are LGHNA and YSLEER. V trimming: 3 bases; J trimming: 7 bases; junction bases outside the gene matches: 12. CDR3 sequence: CASSQNKGGQGIGYTF. DNA for the CDR3: TGCGCCAGCAGCCAGAACAAGGGGGGACAGGGAATTGGCTACACCTTC.

This clone was recorded a few times. The gene calls are TRBV7-9 and TRBJ1-2, with a weak D call TRBD1 (5 bases). Per germline, CDR1 SEHNR and CDR2 FQNEAQ (reference sequence). Trimming removed 2 bases at V and 4 bases at J, with 11 bases between. This CDR3 has 14 amino acids. CDR3 in amino acids: CASSLSTASYGYTF. The CDR3, as DNA: TGTGCCAGCAGCTTATCGACAGCCTCCTATGGCTACACCTTC.

The chain joins TRBV5-5 to TRBJ1-2; a weak D match, TRBD1 (5 bases). V lost 4 bases, J lost 2 bases, and 15 bases lay in between. This CDR3 comprises 15 residues. Looked up from germline, CDR1 is SGHKS and CDR2 is YYEKEE (reference sequence). CDR3 nucleotides: TGTGCCAGCAGCACTGAATTAGGGGCCAACTATGGCTACACCTTC. Translation gives CASSTELGANYGYTF. Based on the CDR3 plus reference TRBV5-5 and TRBJ1-2, the full variable domain is DAGVTQSPTHLIKTRGQQVTLRCSPISGHKSVSWYQQVLGQGPQFIFQYYEKEERGRGNFPDRFSARQFPNYSSELNVNALLLGDSALYLCASSTELGANYGYTFGSGTRLTVV.

This chain uses TRBV2 with TRBJ1-6; D is perhaps TRBD1 (6 bases). The germline CDR1 and CDR2 sequences are SNHLY and FYNNEI. With 6 bases removed from V and 7 bases from J, the gap between germline ends came to 13 bases. This CDR3 has 14 residues. The CDR3 bases are TGTGCCAGCAGGACCACAGGGTTCAATTCACCCCTCCACTTT. Protein: CASRTTGFNSPLHF.